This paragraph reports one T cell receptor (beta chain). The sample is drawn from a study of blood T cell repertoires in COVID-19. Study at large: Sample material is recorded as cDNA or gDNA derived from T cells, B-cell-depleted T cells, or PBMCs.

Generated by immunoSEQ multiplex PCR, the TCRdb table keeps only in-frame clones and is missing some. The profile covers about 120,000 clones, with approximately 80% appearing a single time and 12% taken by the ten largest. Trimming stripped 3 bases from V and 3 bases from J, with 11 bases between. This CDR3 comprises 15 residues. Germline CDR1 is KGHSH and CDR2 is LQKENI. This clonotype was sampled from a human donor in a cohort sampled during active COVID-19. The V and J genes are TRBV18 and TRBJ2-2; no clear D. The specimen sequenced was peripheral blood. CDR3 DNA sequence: TGTGCCAGCTCACCTTCTCAGGTCGACACCGGGGAGCTGTTTTTT. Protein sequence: CASSPSQVDTGELFF.